Listed below are T cell receptor beta chains from one sample, sequenced in a study of blood T cell repertoires in COVID-19. Repertoires were generated with immunoSEQ multiplex PCR, while TCRdb's copy carries only in-frame clones and drops some. The sample holds approximately 150,000 clones, less than 80% seen once. Specimen: PBMCs or T cells enriched from blood (not recorded which). The receptors come from a woman in her seventies in a cohort exposed to, infected with or recovered from COVID-19 (not recorded which). CDR3s include the opening cysteine and the closing phenylalanine or tryptophan. A D gene is named only where the DNA matches it firmly. Size is stated for part of the rows, as once, few or many counts, or as a class when the clone is expanded.

TGTGCCAGCTCGCGTACTGGTTACACAGATACGCAGTATTTT | CASSRTGYTDTQYF | TRBV18 | - | TRBJ2-3 | -
TGTGCCAGCAGTTTTGGGGCTTCCGGGGAGCTGTTTTTT | CASSFGASGELFF | TRBV27 | - | TRBJ2-2 | -
TGTGCCAGCAGCCCTACCTACGAGCAGTACTTC | CASSPTYEQYF | TRBV7-9 | - | TRBJ2-7 | -
TGCAGCGTTGCTCGTGGGGGGTCCTACAATGAGCAGTTCTTC | CSVARGGSYNEQFF | TRBV29-1 | - | TRBJ2-1 | -
TGTGCCAGCAGTGAGTCAACAGGGCACGAGCAGTACTTC | CASSESTGHEQYF | TRBV2 | - | TRBJ2-7 | once
TGTGCCAGCAGCACGACAGGGGGCGGAAACACCATATATTTT | CASSTTGGGNTIYF | TRBV11-2 | TRBD1 | TRBJ1-3 | once
TGTGCCAGCAGTGAAGTTGGTCGGCGTCGGAGTGAGCAGTTCTTC | CASSEVGRRRSEQFF | TRBV6-1 | - | TRBJ2-1 | -
TGTGCCAGCTCACCAACCCCCGGGACAGGGGATGGTAAAGGTAGTAACTATGGCTACACCTTC | CASSPTPGTGDGKGSNYGYTF | TRBV18 | TRBD1 | TRBJ1-2 | few
TGTGCCAGCTCACCACTTACCGCGCCCCTTGGTTCCTATGGCTACACCTTC | CASSPLTAPLGSYGYTF | TRBV18 | - | TRBJ1-2 | once
TGCGCCAGCCGAAGACAGGGGCTTAAAAATGAGCAGTTCTTC | CASRRQGLKNEQFF | TRBV5-1 | TRBD1 | TRBJ2-1 | once
TGTGCCAGCAGCCCCCAGACTAGCTCCTACAATGAGCAGTTCTTC | CASSPQTSSYNEQFF | TRBV11-3 | - | TRBJ2-1 | -
TGTGCCAGCAGCCGGAGGACTAGCGGGAGTCCGGAGACCCAGTACTTC | CASSRRTSGSPETQYF | TRBV7-9 | TRBD2 | TRBJ2-5 | few
TGCGCCAGCGCCGAGCAGGGGTTACCCACCGAGCAGTACTTC | CASAEQGLPTEQYF | TRBV5-1 | - | TRBJ2-7 | -
TGTGCCAGCAGCCCAGGCGGGAGTAGAGAGACCCAGTACTTC | CASSPGGSRETQYF | TRBV7-2 | TRBD2 | TRBJ2-5 | -
TGTGCCAGCAGTGAAGCGCTATATCAGCCCCAGCATTTT | CASSEALYQPQHF | TRBV2 | - | TRBJ1-5 | -
TGTGCCAGCAGCCCCAGTACGGGCGAGCAGTACTTC | CASSPSTGEQYF | TRBV7-8 | - | TRBJ2-7 | -
TGTGCCACCAGCGACAGGGCCTATGGCTACACCTTC | CATSDRAYGYTF | TRBV15 | TRBD1 | TRBJ1-2 | -
TGTGCCAGCAGTGATTGGCAGACTGGAAACACCATATATTTT | CASSDWQTGNTIYF | TRBV6-1 | - | TRBJ1-3 | -
TGCAGCGTTATCTTCCAGGGGAGTTTTGGCTACACCTTC | CSVIFQGSFGYTF | TRBV29-1 | - | TRBJ1-2 | -
TGCGCCAGCAGTCTGGGGGGAGTCTCCTACGAGCAGTACTTC | CASSLGGVSYEQYF | TRBV5-1 | - | TRBJ2-7 | -
TGTGCCAGCAGCCTTGGGACAGGGGAATATTCACCCCTCCACTTT | CASSLGTGEYSPLHF | TRBV3-1/TRBV3-2 | TRBD1 | TRBJ1-6 | -
TGTGCCAGCTCACTCGCCACAGGGGGCCGGGGCACTGAAGCTTTCTTT | CASSLATGGRGTEAFF | TRBV18 | TRBD1 | TRBJ1-1 | -
TGTGCCAGCTCACAGACTAGCGGGAGCTACAATGAGCAGTTCTTC | CASSQTSGSYNEQFF | TRBV18 | TRBD2 | TRBJ2-1 | -
TGTGCCAGCAGCGGGAGTGCAGCTAATGAGCAGTTCTTC | CASSGSAANEQFF | TRBV7-3 | - | TRBJ2-1 | -
TGTGCCAGCAGCCAATCCGGACAAGATACGCAGTATTTT | CASSQSGQDTQYF | TRBV3-1/TRBV3-2 | - | TRBJ2-3 | -
TGTGCCAGCGGGACAGGGATATATGGCTACACCTTC | CASGTGIYGYTF | TRBV28 | TRBD1 | TRBJ1-2 | -
TGTGCCAGCAGCGAATACAGGGACGATGAGCAGTTCTTC | CASSEYRDDEQFF | TRBV7-9 | - | TRBJ2-1 | -